Sequencing of this T cell receptor (beta chain) was carried out in a study of neurological immune-mediated disorders. Each sorted-subset library came from 800,000 to 1,000,000 CD4+ or CD8+ T cells. This clonotype was picked up many times. TCRdb reanalysed the 5' RACE reads using MiXCR and keeps one entry per CDR3 protein. This table holds fewer than 20,000 distinct CDR3 sequences, 3.5% found once. Sequencing was carried out using CD8+ T cells from blood. The TCR was taken from a middle-aged woman in good health.

The CDR3, as DNA: TGCGCCAGCAGTACGGTAATGAACACTGAAGCTTTCTTT. It specifies CASSTVMNTEAFF. V is TRBV5-1 and J is TRBJ1-1; D not resolved. The CDR3 is made up of 13 amino acids. Germline CDR1 and CDR2: SGHRS and YFSETQ. V lost 5 bases to trimming and J lost 0 bases, with 8 bases between them.